Presented here are 22 T cell receptor beta chains from one specimen sequenced in a study of metastatic and nonmetastatic thyroid tumors. TCRdb re-called clones from the PCR reads using MiXCR. In the table there are some 25,000 clones, around 20% of which are singletons. The entire patient cohort was treatment-naive prior to thyroid surgery. Sequencing input: blood. The receptors here all came from a female donor with papillary thyroid cancer or a benign thyroid nodule (not recorded which). Some clones in this sample may be carry-over from other donors' samples.

This clone has ten or more counts. The V and J genes are TRBV6-4 and TRBJ1-2; 8 bases line up with TRBD1. Germline loops: CDR1 MRHNA, CDR2 SNTAGT. The CDR3 has 14 amino acids. Germline trimming cut 6 bases from V and 5 bases from J; bases unmatched to any gene: 8. DNA for the CDR3: TGTGCCAGCAGCCCCGCAGGGGGCCCTTATGGCTACACCTTC. Protein sequence: CASSPAGGPYGYTF.

This sequence joins TRBV5-1 and TRBJ2-5, with D perhaps TRBD1 (5 bases). The ends were cut back, 3 bases at V and 10 bases at J, with 16 bases in the middle. This CDR3 region has 13 residues. Germline CDR1 SGHRS, CDR2 YFSETQ. CDR3 in amino acids: CASSWGGELSQYF. The DNA of the CDR3 is TGCGCCAGCAGCTGGGGCGGAGAATTGAGCCAGTACTTC.

In its sample, this clone was seen many times. The rearrangement joins TRBV3-1 to TRBJ2-1; D not resolved. The CDR3 length is 12 residues. CDR1 and CDR2 (germline): LGHDT, YNNKEL (reference sequence). V lost 0 bases, J lost 8 bases, and 5 bases lay in between. CDR3 in DNA: TGTGCCAGCAGCCAAGACTCCCATGAGCAGTTCTTC. It codes for CASSQDSHEQFF.

Within the sample, this clone is medium-sized. The rearrangement joins TRBV6-1 to TRBJ1-5; maybe TRBD1 (5 bases). The CDR3 is 15 residues long. V was cut by 4 bases and J by 6 bases, with 16 bases left in between. Per germline, CDR1 MNHNS and CDR2 SASEGT. CDR3 amino acids: CASSASPQGTQPQHF. CDR3 sequence (DNA): TGTGCCAGCAGTGCCTCCCCACAAGGGACTCAGCCCCAGCATTTT.

There are many counts of this clone. The chain joins TRBV3-1 to TRBJ1-2; D possibly corresponds to TRBD1 (5 bases). Trimming stripped 6 bases from V and 4 bases from J, with 12 bases between. The CDR3 spans 13 residues. CDR1 and CDR2 (germline): LGHDT, YNNKEL (reference sequence). The CDR3 DNA follows: TGTGCCAGCAGACCCGGGGGGAGCTATGGCTACACCTTC. Residues: CASRPGGSYGYTF.

V usage is TRBV30 and J usage is TRBJ2-7; TRBD2 aligns across 7 bases. This CDR3 is 13 amino acids long. With 0 bases clipped from V and 6 bases from J, the junction kept 5 bases outside the gene matches. The V gene's germline CDR1 is GTSNPN and CDR2 SVGIG (reference sequence). The CDR3 reads CAWSVRGGFEQYF. In DNA, the CDR3 is TGTGCCTGGAGTGTACGGGGAGGGTTCGAGCAGTACTTC. Supplemented by reference TRBV30 and TRBJ2-7, the full variable domain reads SQTIHQWPATLVQPVGSPLSLECTVEGTSNPNLYWYRQAAGRGLQLLFYSVGIGQISSEVPQNLSASRPQDRQFILSSKKLLLSDSGFYLCAWSVRGGFEQYFGPGTRLTVT.

This clone has just a few counts. The chain combines TRBV10-3 with TRBJ2-3; 9 nucleotides line up with TRBD2. The germline gives CDR1 ENHRY, CDR2 SYGVKD. J was trimmed by 0 bases and V by 3 bases; bases with no gene match: 7. This CDR3 region has 17 residues. The CDR3 region has the DNA TGTGCCATCAGTGACCCCCGGACTAGCGAAAGCACAGATACGCAGTATTTT. It specifies CAISDPRTSESTDTQYF.

Judged by abundance, this clone is medium-sized. The V call is TRBV6-1, the J call TRBJ2-7, with 8 bases that match TRBD1. The V gene's germline CDR1 is MNHNS and CDR2 SASEGT. The CDR3 loop spans 14 amino acids. The ends lost 3 bases at V and 12 bases at J; junction bases unmatched: 13. The CDR3 nucleotides are TGTGCCAGCAGTGAGACCGGGGGAGGACAGGGAAGGTACTTC. This sequence encodes CASSETGGGQGRYF.

Relative to its sample, this clone is medium-sized. This rearrangement joins TRBV27 to TRBJ1-6; D is ambiguous. The CDR3 has 16 residues. Per the germline V gene, CDR1 is MNHEY and CDR2 is SMNVEV (reference sequence). V was cut by 3 bases and J by 3 bases, with 12 bases left in between. CDR3 sequence (DNA): TGTGCCAGCAGTTTGAGGCTCGCTCTCTATAATTCACCCCTCCACTTT. Translating gives CASSLRLALYNSPLHF.

This clone was seen many times. DNA for the CDR3: TGCAGTGCTAGAGACAGGGGGAGCGGAGCTTTCTTT. It translates to CSARDRGSGAFF. The chain employs TRBV20-1 and TRBJ1-1, with TRBD1 identical over 7 bases. The germline V gene encodes CDR1 DFQATT and CDR2 SNEGSKA (reference sequence). This CDR3 spans 12 amino acids. V was clipped by 0 bases and J by 10 bases; unmatched bases: 5.

This clone appeared many times. Given a much more abundant clone one base away, this may be a read error. The rearrangement uses TRBV28 and TRBJ1-4; D might be TRBD1 (6 bases). Germline values: CDR1 MDHEN, CDR2 SYDVKM. The CDR3 runs 13 residues. The ends were cut back, 6 bases at V and 7 bases at J, with 12 bases in the middle. CDR3 loop: CASRSGTTEKLFF. As DNA, the CDR3 is TGTGCCAGCAGGTCCGGGACAACTGAAAAACTGTTTTTT.

This clone was counted at least ten times. CDR3 in DNA: TGTGCCAGTAGTATCGCGGATAACACCGGGGAGCTGTTTTTT. Translating gives CASSIADNTGELFF. This chain links TRBV19 with TRBJ2-2, with D hard to call. Trimming removed 3 bases from V and 2 bases from J, with 7 bases in between. The CDR3 loop spans 14 amino acids. Germline CDR1 LNHDA, CDR2 SQIVND (reference sequence).

This clone showed up many times. This rearrangement joins TRBV20-1 to TRBJ2-7; D not resolved. In germline, CDR1 is DFQATT, CDR2 SNEGSKA (reference sequence). The CDR3 length is 14 residues. The V end was cut by 2 bases, the J end by 1 base, with 12 bases between. The CDR3 loop is CSARTGGPSYEQYF. The CDR3 DNA follows: TGCAGTGCTAGAACTGGCGGTCCTTCCTACGAGCAGTACTTC.

This clone has a count of ten or more. This rearrangement joins TRBV7-9 to TRBJ2-7; the D gene is possibly TRBD1 (5 bases). The germline gives CDR1 SEHNR, CDR2 FQNEAQ (reference sequence). The CDR3 runs 13 residues. With 0 bases removed from V and 5 bases from J, the gap between germline ends came to 8 bases. The CDR3 loop is CASSLAGRDEQYF. In nucleotides, the CDR3 is TGTGCCAGCAGCTTAGCGGGCAGGGACGAGCAGTACTTC.

The chain employs TRBV6-1 and TRBJ1-2; D possibly corresponds to TRBD1 (5 bases). The CDR3 totals 15 residues. The germline V gene encodes CDR1 MNHNS and CDR2 SASEGT. Trimming removed 0 bases from V and 10 bases from J, with 18 bases in between. The DNA of the CDR3 is TGTGCCAGCAGTGAAGCACCGGGTTGGGGGGATGTCTACACCTTC. Amino acids: CASSEAPGWGDVYTF.

The J gene is TRBJ2-7, the V gene TRBV5-1; 7 bases are shared with TRBD2. This CDR3 has 14 residues. Trimming took 9 bases from V and 7 from J; bases not matched to a gene: 16. CDR1 is SGHRS and CDR2 is YFSETQ in the germline V gene. The CDR3 region is CATLYWEGGFEQYF. CDR3 nucleotides: TGCGCCACTCTCTATTGGGAGGGAGGTTTTGAGCAGTACTTC.

This clone was counted ten times or more. The rearrangement uses TRBV4-1 and TRBJ1-3; 8 bases line up with TRBD1. This CDR3 comprises 15 residues. V gave up 0 bases and J gave up 8 bases; unmatched junction bases: 6. Per germline, CDR1 MGHRA and CDR2 YSYEKL. The CDR3 spells CASSQDHGQGDTIYF. CDR3 in DNA: TGCGCCAGCAGCCAAGACCATGGACAGGGAGACACCATATATTTT.

This clone is classed as medium-sized. The rearrangement uses TRBV19 and TRBJ2-7; a weak D match, TRBD2 (7 bases). In germline, CDR1 is LNHDA, CDR2 SQIVND (reference sequence). V gave up 6 bases and J gave up 4 bases, with 19 bases separating them. The length of the CDR3 is 15 residues. CDR3 coding DNA: TGTGCCAGTAGCCTACAGTGGGGGGGCCAGTACGAGCAGTACTTC. Protein product: CASSLQWGGQYEQYF.

This clone has more than one count but fewer than ten. Its ends do not fully match the called genes, so a read error is possible. V usage is TRBV2 and J usage is TRBJ1-2; the D is unclear. Germline V gene lookup returns CDR1 SNHLY and CDR2 FYNNEI. This CDR3 has 11 amino acids. The CDR3 DNA reads TGTGCCGGCATGGAACTCTATGTCTACACCTTC. The encoded protein is CAGMELYVYTF.

The chain combines TRBV5-1 with TRBJ2-5, with D maybe TRBD2 (5 bases). Germline V gene lookup returns CDR1 SGHRS and CDR2 YFSETQ. Trimming removed 4 bases at V and 1 base at J, with 8 bases between. There are 13 residues in the CDR3. The CDR3 region is CASSTEGQETQYF. The CDR3 nucleotides read TGCGCCAGCAGCACTGAGGGCCAAGAGACCCAGTACTTC.

The chain couples TRBV5-6 to TRBJ1-5; D is ambiguous. Trimming left V 0 bases short and J 10 bases short, with 20 bases between. Per the germline V gene, CDR1 is SGHDT and CDR2 is YYEEEE. The CDR3 extends over 16 amino acids. CDR3 DNA: TGTGCCAGCAGCTTGGATGGTAGCCAGCCTGTGCGACCCCAGCATTTT. This translates into CASSLDGSQPVRPQHF.

V usage is TRBV6-2 or TRBV6-3 and J usage is TRBJ2-7; 10 nucleotides line up with TRBD2. Germline V gene lookup returns CDR1 MNHEY and CDR2 SVGEGT. CDR3 size: 13 residues. V trimming: 6 bases; J trimming: 5 bases; junction bases outside the gene matches: 4. Here the CDR3 reads CASSERGGNEQYF. The DNA for the CDR3 is TGTGCCAGCAGCGAGCGGGGGGGGAACGAGCAGTACTTC.